This section outlines one T cell receptor beta chain sequence together with its context. This receptor's antigen is unknown. Base qualities are not provided; no much larger clone lies one nucleotide away. This sample stems from a study of cytomegalovirus exposure and HLA in healthy donors (TCRdb year 2017). For context, the study as a whole: In an earlier analysis of around 540 of the donors, 250 to 300 Gb of sequence data and 100 million or so unique TCR beta sequences from about 179 million T cells were reported. Across under 500 genotyped donors of the cohort, an average of approximately 220,000 unique TCR beta nucleotide sequences per donor were sequenced, and 15% to 20% of those sequences were non-productive. Rather than using new phenotypic data, the later analysis identified candidate immune exposures from TCR beta sequences and from how often those sequences occurred across donors. All discovery cohort repertoires had been generated on a single sequencing platform. Alongside the repertoire data, information on donor age, sex, ethnicity and CMV serostatus was compiled. The genetic ancestry cluster associated with self-reported Caucasian donors included over 80% of the roughly 390 genotyped donors. Approximately 300 gigabases of sequencing data and about 92 million unique TCR sequences made up an early release that covered some 640 HLA-typed donors. The study profiled the T cell repertoires of 500 to 800 subjects by immunosequencing and related them to cytomegalovirus serostatus. The study combined high-throughput TCR immunosequencing, statistical association of individual TCRs with disease status, and machine learning to predict cytomegalovirus infection status. Both class I and class II loci were covered by HLA typing, at four-digit resolution. A later genetic analysis used genome-wide SNP genotypes for 398 of the 666 donors, treating that subset as a discovery cohort. To study patterns of TCR occurrence, a later analysis re-analyzed previously published TCR beta repertoires from around 670 donors and added high-resolution HLA genotyping. An earlier analysis of 587 of the donors used high-throughput TCR beta sequencing to judge whether each TCR beta V gene segment behaved as functional or pseudogenic. Several DR-DQ haplotypes were handled as single units for association and clustering because linkage in the cohort was strong. Along with the roughly 610-subject first cohort, a separate validation cohort of over a hundred different subjects was used. The number of typed donors differed by locus: roughly 620-640 for A, B, C, DRB1 and DQB1; approximately 540 for DQA1; 606 for DPA1; and roughly 450 for DPB1. The aim of the study was to test whether cataloging public T cell receptors could identify signatures of past pathogen exposure. The study at large found these results: In vitro tests confirmed that a few of the cytomegalovirus-associated TCR beta chains recognize cytomegalovirus antigens. At a false discovery rate of 0.05, a later analysis linked 15,000 to 20,000 TCR beta sequences to specific HLA alleles. The sequencing pipeline was judged likely to have produced a cluster of highly shared sequence variants as a technical artifact. Cytomegalovirus status was reported to be diagnosed by the classifier with high specificity and sensitivity in both the original and validation cohorts. Several of the top co-occurrence clusters appeared to be linked to parvovirus B19, influenza, CMV and Epstein-Barr virus, according to a later analysis. In an earlier analysis of 587 of the donors, most TCR beta V segments appeared in productive rearrangements about 87% or about 30% of the time, broadly matching IMGT annotations. A further reported finding was that TCR beta sequences accurately predicted the HLA-A and HLA-B alleles for most subjects in the first cohort. Because HLA typing was missing for some donors at each locus, association tests included only the typed subset. Sequencing depth was assumed to be roughly uniform across donors in the presence/absence analyses, though that assumption may not hold. Linkage disequilibrium might explain the correlated functional status among segregating V segments, but an unknown experimental factor could not be ruled out. Strong co-occurrence of HLA alleles, especially DR and DQ, made assigning TCR associations to individual alleles difficult. The study listed 164 TCR beta chains as associated with cytomegalovirus. While some public TCRs were present in many individuals, most TCR sequences turned up only very rarely across donors. Compared with equally common non-associated chains, HLA-associated TCR beta chains in a later analysis were more clonally expanded and had lower generation probabilities. Some IMGT-functional V segments, including TRBV6-2 and TRBV6-3, could not be distinguished by the 87-base-pair reads and were therefore excluded. For the cohort, immune exposure information was limited to CMV serostatus. Most CMV-associated TCR beta chains appeared to be HLA-restricted in a later analysis, and the HLA associations seemed to be driven largely by CMV exposure. In a later analysis, TCR association rates were found to vary across HLA loci, with the most associated TCRs seen for DRB1 alleles and the fewest for HLA-C alleles. In this cohort, only TCR beta chains were sequenced, and detectable features were limited by the absence of alpha or paired-chain data. It was suggested by the authors that the approach could potentially be generalized to other disease states and immunological phenotypes. V-gene and J-gene trimming of TCR beta chains was associated with a missense DCLRE1C variant in a later genetic analysis, and the association was replicated in an independent cohort. Compared with the roughly 670-donor mean, donors in an Asian-associated ancestry cluster had fewer N-insertions in productive TCRs, according to a later genetic analysis. Around 16 rarely observed V segments, including chromosome 9 orphons, were excluded from the earlier analysis of almost 600 of the donors because counts were too low.

The library was obtained by the immunoSEQ multiplex PCR assay. For the multiplex PCR, a mixture combining 60 forward primers for TCR Vbeta segments and 13 reverse primers for TCR Jbeta segments was used. The CDR3 region of rearranged TCR beta genes was amplified from genomic DNA by a multiplex PCR assay. The Illumina HiSeq System was used to sequence the amplified TCR beta libraries as 87-base-pair reads. From the authors' description of their analysis: A later analysis tallied 75 million to 95 million unique TCR beta chains across the 660 or so repertoires, and roughly 11 million of those chains were shared by two or more donors. Raw reads were error-corrected and collapsed into unique sequences by a nearest-neighbor algorithm in which closely related sequences were merged to remove PCR and sequencing errors. V, D and J gene segments were assigned by aligning CDR3 sequences to IMGT reference sequences. Each retained sequence needed at least a six-nucleotide match to both a V gene segment and a J gene segment. Rearrangements were classified as productive when the CDR3 lacked stop codons and remained in frame with V and J, and all other rearrangements were classified as non-productive. CDR3 was defined by IMGT convention, running from the second conserved V-encoded cysteine to the conserved J-encoded phenylalanine. In an earlier analysis of some 550 of the donors, sequences lacking an unambiguous match to a single V gene segment were excluded. An earlier analysis of fewer than 650 of the donors classified V segments as functional when productive rearrangements were above 56.7% and as segregating when the standard deviation between donors was above 5%. To diagnose cytomegalovirus status from the catalog of TCR beta chain sequences, a statistical classification framework was built. A later analysis assigned V and J genes by comparing TCR nucleotide sequences with IMGT/GENE-DB human TR gene sequences. The TCRdist pipeline was used in a later analysis to assign CDR3 sequences and most-parsimonious VDJ recombination scenarios. In a later analysis, each TCR beta chain was defined by its CDR3 amino acid sequence together with its V-gene family, and reads without a unique V-gene family were excluded. A later analysis removed 500 to 650 highly shared, low-generation-probability nucleotide sequences to deal with suspected cross-contamination and a sequencing artifact. For each public chain, a later analysis derived a clonal expansion index from normalized ranks of inferred template counts within each repertoire. Generation probabilities in a later analysis came from a VDJ recombination model fitted to out-of-frame rearrangements, and those results were checked against IGoR. A later analysis scored TCR-TCR, TCR-HLA and TCR-CMV co-occurrence with hypergeometric tests, applying a repertoire-size bias correction to TCR pairs. A later analysis estimated false discovery rates by permuting HLA or CMV assignments 20 times. In a later analysis, co-occurring TCRs were grouped with DBSCAN, and TCRdist sequence similarity was added when clustering was performed within HLA-allele-positive subsets. Repertoires with fewer than 30,000 or more than 120,000 public chains, plus five repertoires with anomalous nucleotide sharing, were excluded from co-occurrence clustering. In its TCRdb copy, this immuneACCESS table keeps in-frame sequences only and misses some clones. Where compared with another copy, unresolved V genes explain less than half of these, and the others have no known cause. V, J and clone size are taken as reported in that table, and D and trimming were inferred from the DNA itself. The sample table contains around 150,000 clones; only one count was recorded for around three quarters of them. 6.5% to 7% of the sample lies in the top ten.

For CDR1 and CDR2, the germline V gene (reference sequence) lists SEHNR and FQNEAQ. The CDR3 runs 14 residues from the cysteine to the phenylalanine. The entry retains the CDR3 DNA only, 42 bases that are in frame from base 1. V is clipped by 2 bases and J by 1 base, and the sequence between their germline boundaries is 8 bases long. The cohort was made up of 650 to 700 healthy bone marrow donors. At the time of sampling, every cohort member was nominally healthy, though immune exposures that went unrecorded were likely present. The donor was CMV seropositive and belonged to the group of 270 or so seropositive cohort members. A peripheral blood sample was collected from each donor, and TCR beta sequencing was performed on peripheral blood mononuclear cells. The Qiagen DNeasy Blood Extraction Kit was used to extract genomic DNA from the blood cell samples.

This sequence uses TRBV7-9 and TRBJ1-1, with the D gene uncertain. The sequenced sample consisted of PBMCs. This sequence was found in a middle-aged man in good health and CMV-seropositive. This receptor has the CDR3 CASSLSRGNTEAFF. The sequenced DNA: TGTGCCAGCAGCTTATCCCGGGGGAACACTGAAGCTTTCTTT.